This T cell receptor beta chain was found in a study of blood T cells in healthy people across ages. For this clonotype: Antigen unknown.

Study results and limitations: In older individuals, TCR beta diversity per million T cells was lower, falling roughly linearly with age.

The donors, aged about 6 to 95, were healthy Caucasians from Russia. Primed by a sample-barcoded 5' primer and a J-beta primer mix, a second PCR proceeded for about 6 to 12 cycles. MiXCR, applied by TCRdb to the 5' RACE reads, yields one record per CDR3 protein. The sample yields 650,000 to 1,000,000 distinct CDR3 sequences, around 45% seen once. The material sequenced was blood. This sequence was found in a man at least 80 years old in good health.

CDR3 residues: CASSPGQASEDQPQHF. The DNA of the CDR3 is TGTGCCAGCAGTCCGGGACAGGCCTCGGAAGATCAGCCCCAGCATTTT. The genes are TRBV27 and TRBJ1-5; TRBD1 aligns across 8 bases. The CDR3 totals 16 residues. V shed 5 bases, J shed 5 bases, and the junction held 11 bases outside the gene matches. Germline V gene lookup returns CDR1 MNHEY and CDR2 SMNVEV (reference sequence).